The T cell receptor (beta chain) under discussion was sequenced for a study of T cells after yellow fever vaccination. Study-level background: In the case of low-cell-number fractions, SMART-Seq v4 Ultra Low Input was used for preparation. Overall study findings and caveats: A secondary response was less intense yet reached its peak sooner, at day 5 versus 15. Clonotype sharing between CD4 and CD8 compartments was small.

Template-switching 5'RACE yielded the TCR cDNA; a universal primer site and UMIs were added in the process. TCRdb re-analysed the 5' RACE reads in MiXCR, keeping a single row per CDR3 protein. The sample yields approximately 330,000 distinct CDR3 sequences, under 15% seen once. This clonotype was seen a few times. The target antigen is unknown. This CDR3 spans 17 amino acids. Trimming cost V 9 bases and J 3 bases, with 27 bases left between them. Germline V gives CDR1 MNHEY, CDR2 SVGAGI. The J gene is TRBJ2-7, the V gene TRBV6-5, with D maybe TRBD2 (6 bases). The specimen was CD4+ T cells sorted from PBMCs, collected 15 days after the yellow fever booster vaccination. This TCR derives from a young man who received the YFV17D yellow fever vaccine. CDR3 DNA sequence: TGTGCCAGTAGCCACCGGAGGGTCAGCGGGCTCATCTACGAGCAGTACTTC. Protein: CASSHRRVSGLIYEQYF.